This section outlines one TCR beta chain sequence together with its context. Other DNA sequences within the sample encode an identical CDR3. Only in-frame clones appear in the TCRdb table, and some are missing; sequencing was by immunoSEQ multiplex PCR. The sample comprises 100,000 to 120,000 clones, roughly 76% of which are singletons, and over 8.5% rests with the top ten. The record originates from a study of blood T cell repertoires in COVID-19. The source material was peripheral blood. The clonotype originates from a woman aged 70 to 79 with acute or convalescent COVID-19.

The CDR3 DNA is TGTGCCAGCAGCGGGAGAGGGAGCACAGATACGCAGTATTTT. Its translation: CASSGRGSTDTQYF. The chain joins TRBV9 to TRBJ2-3, with a weak D call TRBD2 (5 bases). Germline CDR1 and CDR2: SGDLS and YYNGEE. V lost 3 bases, J lost 0 bases, and 8 bases lay in between. CDR3 length: 14 amino acids.